A selection of T cell receptor beta chains follows, all from one sample in a study of long-term antiretroviral therapy in people with HIV. TCRdb's copy holds only in-frame clones and misses some; the assay was immunoSEQ multiplex PCR. The data hold about 22,000 clones, with about nine tenths observed a single time. Sequenced here: unsorted PBMCs, sampled 1.8 years before starting antiretroviral therapy. The receptors were gathered from a woman aged 25 to 39 with HIV. Both conserved end residues are part of each CDR3. The D gene is left open where the match is weak. Not all rows give a size; the values are once, few, many and, for expanded clones, a class.

>TRBV30|NA|NA|TRBJ1-2
CAWRIWGSKVLGYTF
TGTGCCTGGAGAATTTGGGGCAGTAAGGTGCTCGGCTACACCTTC
>TRBV6-1|NA|NA|TRBJ1-2
CASSEVGGHPNYGYTF
TGTGCCAGCAGTGAAGTCGGCGGACACCCTAACTATGGCTACACCTTC
>TRBV7-3|TRBD1|once|TRBJ2-2
CASSQTGRELFF
TGTGCCAGCAGCCAGACAGGGAGGGAGCTGTTTTTT
>TRBV5-6|NA|few|TRBJ1-6
CASSLGGKNSPLHF
TGTGCCAGCAGCTTGGGGGGGAAGAATTCACCCCTCCACTTT
>TRBV27|NA|NA|TRBJ2-7
CASKVQGRPGEQYF
TGTGCCAGCAAAGTGCAGGGCAGACCGGGCGAGCAGTACTTC
>TRBV4-1|NA|NA|TRBJ1-1
CASSQDRRGAFTEAFF
TGCGCCAGCAGCCAAGATCGGAGAGGGGCTTTCACTGAAGCTTTCTTT
>TRBV2|NA|NA|TRBJ1-1
CASSEGQTEAFF
TGTGCCAGCAGCGAGGGACAAACTGAAGCTTTCTTT
>TRBV29-1|NA|NA|TRBJ1-2
CSTGTANYGYTF
TGCAGCACAGGGACGGCTAACTATGGCTACACCTTC
>TRBV5-1|TRBD1|NA|TRBJ1-2
CASSNRDRGDYGYTF
TGCGCCAGCAGCAACAGGGACAGGGGAGACTATGGCTACACCTTC
>TRBV6-5|NA|NA|TRBJ2-2
CASSIRHTGELFF
TGTGCCAGCAGTATACGGCACACCGGGGAGCTGTTTTTT
>TRBV30|NA|NA|TRBJ1-2
CAWRSQASPLQRDFLYGYTF
TGTGCCTGGAGGTCTCAGGCTTCCCCCTTACAGAGGGATTTTTTGTATGGCTACACCTTC
>TRBV5-1|TRBD1|NA|TRBJ1-6
CASSGTGNGLSPLHF
TGCGCCAGCAGCGGGACAGGGAATGGGCTTTCACCCCTCCACTTT
>TRBV29-1|NA|NA|TRBJ1-1
CSVVSGGRTVTEAFF
TGCAGCGTTGTCTCCGGGGGCAGGACTGTTACTGAAGCTTTCTTT
>TRBV21-1|NA|NA|TRBJ1-2
CASRNGQGAYYGYTF
TGTGCCAGCAGAAACGGACAGGGGGCTTACTATGGCTACACCTTC
>TRBV10-3|NA|NA|TRBJ1-2
CAISEIMGYGYTF
TGTGCCATCAGTGAGATCATGGGATATGGCTACACCTTC
>TRBV2|NA|few|TRBJ2-7
CASAGQGYEQYF
TGTGCCAGCGCCGGGCAGGGCTACGAGCAGTACTTC
>TRBV15|NA|NA|TRBJ2-1
CATSRGGTTSYNEQFF
TGTGCCACCAGCAGAGGAGGCACGACCTCCTACAATGAGCAGTTCTTC
>TRBV15|NA|NA|TRBJ1-2
CATSREMEGRGYTF
TGTGCCACCAGCAGAGAAATGGAGGGTCGCGGCTACACCTTC
>TRBV25-1|NA|NA|TRBJ1-3
CASSEFRGFHTIYF
TGTGCCAGCAGTGAATTCAGAGGGTTCCACACCATATATTTT
>TRBV5-1|NA|few|TRBJ1-1
CASSLGGNTEAFF
TGCGCCAGCAGCTTGGGGGGGAACACTGAAGCTTTCTTT
>TRBV19|TRBD2|NA|TRBJ2-3
CASSIDPSGTQYF
TGTGCCAGTAGTATAGATCCTAGCGGTACGCAGTATTTT
>TRBV5-1|NA|NA|TRBJ1-1
CASSFGGKTEAFF
TGCGCCAGCAGCTTCGGGGGGAAAACTGAAGCTTTCTTT
>TRBV2|TRBD1|NA|TRBJ1-4
CASSPTGLNEKLFF
TGTGCCAGCAGTCCGACAGGGTTAAATGAAAAACTGTTTTTT